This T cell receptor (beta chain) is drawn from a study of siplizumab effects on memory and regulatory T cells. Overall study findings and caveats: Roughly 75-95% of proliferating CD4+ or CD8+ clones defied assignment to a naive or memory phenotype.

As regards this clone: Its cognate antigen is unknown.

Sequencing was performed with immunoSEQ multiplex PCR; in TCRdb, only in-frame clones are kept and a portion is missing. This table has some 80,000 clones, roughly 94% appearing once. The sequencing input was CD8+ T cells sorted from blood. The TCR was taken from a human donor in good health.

As DNA, the CDR3 is TGTGCCAGTAGTCGTTCGAGCGGGAGTTACAATGAGCAGTTCTTC. Amino acids: CASSRSSGSYNEQFF. The J gene is TRBJ2-1, the V gene TRBV19, with 8 positions matching TRBD2. V shed 5 bases and J 4 bases; nucleotides not matched to a gene: 7. From germline, CDR1 is LNHDA and CDR2 SQIVND (reference sequence). This CDR3 has 15 amino acids.